This entry lists 2 T cell receptor beta chains sequenced from one sample in a study of T cell clonotyping in hematopoietic cell transplantation. This table comes from immunoSEQ multiplex PCR, and its TCRdb copy is limited to in-frame clones, with some not included. Among 15,000 to 20,000 clones listed, 85% to 90% were seen once. The material sequenced was PBMCs, taken 100 days after allogeneic stem cell transplant. These receptors originate from a male patient aged 55-69 years who had an allogeneic stem cell transplant from a related donor, so the T cells may come from the graft donor. Some clones in this sample may be carry-over from other donors' samples.

This chain connects TRBV7-2 to TRBJ2-5; 9 nucleotides agree with TRBD1. Germline CDR1 reads SGHTA; CDR2 reads FQGNSA. J was trimmed by 5 bases and V by 4 bases; bases with no gene match: 5. The length of the CDR3 is 14 residues. CDR3 protein: CASSSWTGEETQYF. Here the CDR3 DNA reads TGTGCCAGCAGCTCGTGGACAGGGGAGGAGACCCAGTACTTC.

The rearrangement uses TRBV4-3 and TRBJ2-2; a weak D match, TRBD1 (5 bases). CDR3 length equals 16 residues. V was trimmed by 1 base and J by 1 base, leaving 10 bases between them. From germline, CDR1 is LGHNA and CDR2 YSLEER. As DNA, the CDR3 is TGCGCCAGCAGCCAAGGCTCAACAGGGAACACCGGGGAGCTGTTTTTT. Its protein is CASSQGSTGNTGELFF.